These T cell receptor beta chains were read from a single sample in a study of blood T cell repertoires in COVID-19. Profiled with immunoSEQ multiplex PCR; TCRdb holds only in-frame clones, not every one. The sample holds around 100,000 clones; approximately 84% are singletons and the top ten take over 10%. Sample: peripheral blood. The receptors originated from a human donor in a cohort sampled during active or convalescent COVID-19. Both conserved end residues are part of each CDR3. A D gene is named only where the DNA matches it firmly. Clone size, where shown, is once, few, many, or a class for clones that have expanded.

CDR3aa: CASSMTGGYSNQPQHF
CDR3nt: TGTGCCAGTAGTATGACAGGGGGATATAGCAATCAGCCCCAGCATTTT
v_gene: TRBV19
abundance: -
j_gene: TRBJ1-5
d_gene: TRBD1

CDR3aa: CASSLRLDRGGEAFF
CDR3nt: TGTGCCAGCAGCCTCCGTTTGGACAGGGGCGGTGAAGCTTTCTTT
v_gene: TRBV11-3
abundance: -
j_gene: TRBJ1-1
d_gene: TRBD1

CDR3aa: CASSLGVGQETQYF
CDR3nt: TGTGCCAGCAGCTTAGGGGTGGGGCAAGAGACCCAGTACTTC
v_gene: TRBV6-5
abundance: -
j_gene: TRBJ2-5
d_gene: -

CDR3aa: CASSSTGHTDTQYF
CDR3nt: TGCGCCAGCAGCTCGACAGGGCACACAGATACGCAGTATTTT
v_gene: TRBV5-1
abundance: -
j_gene: TRBJ2-3
d_gene: TRBD1

CDR3aa: CASSQGWRGYNEQFF
CDR3nt: TGTGCCAGCAGCCAAGGGTGGCGGGGGTACAATGAGCAGTTCTTC
v_gene: TRBV3-1/TRBV3-2
abundance: -
j_gene: TRBJ2-1
d_gene: TRBD2

CDR3aa: CSVTGVNNQPQHF
CDR3nt: TGCAGCGTAACAGGGGTGAACAATCAGCCCCAGCATTTT
v_gene: TRBV29-1
abundance: -
j_gene: TRBJ1-5
d_gene: TRBD1

CDR3aa: CASSESARGPGNTIYF
CDR3nt: TGTGCCAGCAGTGAATCGGCCAGGGGGCCTGGAAACACCATATATTTT
v_gene: TRBV6-1
abundance: few
j_gene: TRBJ1-3
d_gene: TRBD1

CDR3aa: CASSLTGGIPGGETDTQYF
CDR3nt: TGTGCCAGCAGTTTAACAGGGGGCATTCCAGGAGGAGAGACAGATACGCAGTATTTT
v_gene: TRBV27
abundance: -
j_gene: TRBJ2-3
d_gene: TRBD1

CDR3aa: CASATGGNSPLHF
CDR3nt: TGTGCCAGCGCCACAGGGGGAAATTCACCCCTCCACTTT
v_gene: TRBV6-5
abundance: -
j_gene: TRBJ1-6
d_gene: TRBD1

CDR3aa: CSVARVDGYTF
CDR3nt: TGCAGCGTTGCCAGGGTCGACGGCTACACCTTC
v_gene: TRBV29-1
abundance: once
j_gene: TRBJ1-2
d_gene: -

CDR3aa: CASSNTGIGQPQHF
CDR3nt: TGTGCCAGCAGCAATACAGGGATCGGTCAGCCCCAGCATTTT
v_gene: TRBV7-9
abundance: -
j_gene: TRBJ1-5
d_gene: -

CDR3aa: CASRPTSGGPLPEQFF
CDR3nt: TGTGCCAGCAGACCAACTAGCGGGGGCCCTCTCCCGGAGCAGTTCTTC
v_gene: TRBV14
abundance: -
j_gene: TRBJ2-1
d_gene: TRBD2

CDR3aa: CASSQDKTVYGYTF
CDR3nt: TGTGCCAGCAGCCAAGATAAGACAGTTTATGGCTACACCTTC
v_gene: TRBV3-1/TRBV3-2
abundance: few
j_gene: TRBJ1-2
d_gene: -

CDR3aa: CATSDSKTVNQPQHF
CDR3nt: TGTGCCACCAGTGATTCGAAGACAGTCAATCAGCCCCAGCATTTT
v_gene: TRBV24-1
abundance: -
j_gene: TRBJ1-5
d_gene: -

CDR3aa: CASSSSTNTEAFF
CDR3nt: TGTGCCAGCAGCTCCTCGACAAACACTGAAGCTTTCTTT
v_gene: TRBV6-5
abundance: -
j_gene: TRBJ1-1
d_gene: -

CDR3aa: CASSISANRGSEQYF
CDR3nt: TGCGCCAGCAGCATCTCCGCTAACAGGGGTTCCGAGCAGTACTTC
v_gene: TRBV5-1
abundance: few
j_gene: TRBJ2-7
d_gene: TRBD1

CDR3aa: CASSSSGANVLTF
CDR3nt: TGTGCCAGCAGCTCTTCTGGGGCCAACGTCCTGACTTTC
v_gene: TRBV7-9
abundance: -
j_gene: TRBJ2-6
d_gene: -

CDR3aa: CASSTGTGGVGYTF
CDR3nt: TGTGCCAGCAGTACAGGGACAGGGGGCGTTGGCTACACCTTC
v_gene: TRBV2
abundance: -
j_gene: TRBJ1-2
d_gene: TRBD1

CDR3aa: CASSTKATGAGDTQYF
CDR3nt: TGTGCCAGTAGTACCAAAGCAACAGGGGCTGGAGATACGCAGTATTTT
v_gene: TRBV19
abundance: -
j_gene: TRBJ2-3
d_gene: TRBD1

CDR3aa: CASSLVGTGNSPLHF
CDR3nt: TGTGCCAGCAGCTTAGTGGGGACAGGCAATTCACCCCTCCACTTT
v_gene: TRBV7-2
abundance: few
j_gene: TRBJ1-6
d_gene: TRBD1

CDR3aa: CASSRATGEQETQYF
CDR3nt: TGTGCCAGCAGCCGTGCGACAGGGGAACAAGAGACCCAGTACTTC
v_gene: TRBV13
abundance: -
j_gene: TRBJ2-5
d_gene: TRBD1

CDR3aa: CASSPRTLHEQYF
CDR3nt: TGTGCCAGCTCACCCAGGACACTCCACGAGCAGTACTTC
v_gene: TRBV18
abundance: -
j_gene: TRBJ2-7
d_gene: -

CDR3aa: CASSRNPGGTGELFF
CDR3nt: TGTGCCAGCAGCCGGAACCCAGGGGGCACCGGGGAGCTGTTTTTT
v_gene: TRBV3-1/TRBV3-2
abundance: -
j_gene: TRBJ2-2
d_gene: TRBD1

CDR3aa: CAWRKDSGVHGYTF
CDR3nt: TGTGCCTGGAGAAAGGACAGTGGAGTTCATGGCTACACCTTC
v_gene: TRBV30
abundance: -
j_gene: TRBJ1-2
d_gene: -

CDR3aa: CATSDSSFQETQYF
CDR3nt: TGTGCCACCAGTGATTCCTCGTTCCAAGAGACCCAGTACTTC
v_gene: TRBV24-1
abundance: few
j_gene: TRBJ2-5
d_gene: -

CDR3aa: CASSTPGGRNTEAFF
CDR3nt: TGTGCCAGCTCAACTCCAGGGGGCAGGAACACTGAAGCTTTCTTT
v_gene: TRBV18
abundance: -
j_gene: TRBJ1-1
d_gene: TRBD1

CDR3aa: CASSYSRDRGLYF
CDR3nt: TGTGCCAGCAGTTACTCGCGGGACAGGGGGTTGTACTTC
v_gene: TRBV6-6
abundance: -
j_gene: TRBJ2-7
d_gene: TRBD1

CDR3aa: CASSPRGFTYEQYF
CDR3nt: TGTGCCAGCAGCCCCCGGGGGTTTACCTACGAGCAGTACTTC
v_gene: TRBV3-1/TRBV3-2
abundance: -
j_gene: TRBJ2-7
d_gene: -

CDR3aa: CASSFPPHRGLRNTIYF
CDR3nt: TGTGCCAGCAGTTTCCCCCCTCACAGGGGGCTTAGAAACACCATATATTTT
v_gene: TRBV28
abundance: -
j_gene: TRBJ1-3
d_gene: TRBD1